This T cell receptor (beta chain) was observed in a study of T cells in Graves' hyperthyroidism and ophthalmopathy (dated by TCRdb to between 2018 and 2020). For context, the study as a whole: Peripheral blood was sampled at the time of initial diagnosis, prior to any treatment. Prospective prediction of ophthalmopathy was tested in an independent validation cohort consisting of some 19 hyperthyroidism patients and some 17 patients who later progressed to ophthalmopathy. In addition, the study compared T-cell repertoires in thyroid tissue and in blood from five or six Graves' hyperthyroidism patients. The roughly 94 discovery patients were randomly divided into training and test sets at a 7:3 ratio. To identify distinguishing TCR V-J signatures, a discovery cohort of around 100 patients was used, comprising 40 to 45 with Graves' ophthalmopathy and some 60 with stable Graves' hyperthyroidism. Once sampling was done, hyperthyroidism patients were given methimazole at a starting dose of 30 mg daily, whereas ophthalmopathy patients were given high-dose intravenous methylprednisolone. According to the paper, TCR Vbeta CDR3 sequencing was carried out on some 140 peripheral blood samples, which came from under 50 ophthalmopathy, 75 to 80 hyperthyroidism and some 17 progressor patients.

What the study reported, not specific to this receptor: During validation, the model predicted progression to ophthalmopathy a median of roughly 7.1 months ahead of onset, with approximately 71% sensitivity and around 73% specificity. Ophthalmopathy was separated from stable hyperthyroidism by a 13 V-J signature model, with approximately 90% sensitivity and about 81% specificity obtained in cross-validation and 80%/75% obtained in testing. Blood samples also contained most of the expanded thyroid clonotypes (frequency above 0.001), which suggests that blood repertoires may reflect thyroid immune responses. No statistical method was used to set the sample size in advance, and investigators knew the group allocation.

This clonotype was counted ten times or more. No cognate antigen has been identified for it. It has no much larger one-base neighbor in the sample; base qualities were not kept. Graves' hyperthyroidism was defined as stable when no progression to ophthalmopathy occurred over 18 months of follow-up. Hyperthyroidism patients were newly diagnosed, with disease duration under 2 months, and aged 18 to 65 years. Patients with uncontrolled infections, other autoimmune diseases, pregnancy or lactation were excluded. Diagnoses relied on clinical symptoms, serum thyroxine and TRAb, thyroid ultrasound and orbital computed tomography. Ficoll-Paque density gradient centrifugation was used to isolate PBMCs from approximately 10 ml of fresh peripheral blood. Total RNA was extracted with Trizol reagent, and quality was checked on an Agilent 2100 Bioanalyzer. CDR1 and CDR2 (MDHEN, SYDVKM) derive from the germline V gene. Clipping removes 1 base from V and 15 bases from J, with 10 as the unmatched junction base count. The cysteine opens and the phenylalanine closes a CDR3 of 14 amino acids. Left in the record is the CDR3 DNA by itself, 42 bases read in frame from the first base.

Amplification of TCR beta CDR3 regions was carried out from RNA transcripts. The TCR CDR3 was subjected to a first round of RT-PCR using the HTBI primer set and the Qiagen OneStep RT-PCR kit. Libraries were constructed in a second round of multiplex PCR, after which size selection and purification were performed. Paired-end sequencing of the libraries was performed with 100 bp reads on an Illumina HiSeq2000. The original methods were these. SOAPnuke was used to process the raw data, throwing out any read that contained adapters or uncalled bases, had a mean Phred below 15, or lacked an exact constant-primer or identifier match. COPE v1.2.5 was used to merge the high-quality paired reads, and each unique nucleotide sequence was defined as a clonotype. Clonotypes were aligned to IMGT TRBV, TRBD and TRBJ reference segments using MiTCR v1.1. The analysis included only V-J combinations with a frequency above 0.0001, which together covered roughly 99% of the repertoires. A TCS score was defined as the ratio of F50 (clonal expansion) to E x V (chaos), with BLOSUM62-based TCRdist applied between CDR3 peptides within each V-J. Welch's t-statistics and random forest reduced fewer than 600 V-J features to 13, which were used in a naive Bayes classifier (R e1071). TCRdb itself trimmed the public reads at Q25 with fastp, ran MiXCR and retained productive beta chains. All rows with the same CDR3 protein become a single entry with the most common DNA and genes. TCRdb's processing, not the study's, gives the V and J calls here. The sample has 500,000 to 650,000 distinct CDR3 sequences on record, approximately 15% of them singletons. The biggest ten clones account for approximately 15% of the sample.

Sequencing input: blood. This sequence originates from a woman aged 35 to 49 with Graves' hyperthyroidism. The V and J genes are TRBV28 and TRBJ2-1, and 9 bases in between align with TRBD2. The CDR3 in this case is CASSLYPSGVSGFF. The DNA sequence is TGTGCCAGCAGTTTATATCCTAGCGGGGTATCCGGGTTCTTC.